This T cell receptor (beta chain) was sequenced during a study of cytomegalovirus exposure and HLA in healthy donors. Study conclusions and caveats: Analysis was carried out at a later point, and it linked a missense DCLRE1C variant to TCR beta V- and J-gene trimming. Most TCR beta V segments were productive about 87% or about 30% of the time in an earlier analysis.

The primer mix had 60 Vbeta and 13 Jbeta primers. This table comes from immunoSEQ multiplex PCR, and its TCRdb copy is limited to in-frame clones, with some not included. The top ten hold about 1.2% of the sample, which has some 200,000 clones, roughly 9.4% seen once. The ends lost 1 base at V and 4 bases at J; junction bases unmatched: 4. Germline V gives CDR1 SGHRS, CDR2 YFSETQ. This CDR3 contains 14 residues. The table lists this clone with a few counts. Its antigen is undetermined. The chain is built from TRBV5-1 and TRBJ1-1, with 7 bases lining up with TRBD1. The specimen was PBMCs. The receptor comes from a woman aged 25-40 years in good health and CMV-seropositive. CDR3 bases: TGCGCCAGCAGCTTGCAGGGGGTCGGCACTGAAGCTTTCTTT. It translates to CASSLQGVGTEAFF.